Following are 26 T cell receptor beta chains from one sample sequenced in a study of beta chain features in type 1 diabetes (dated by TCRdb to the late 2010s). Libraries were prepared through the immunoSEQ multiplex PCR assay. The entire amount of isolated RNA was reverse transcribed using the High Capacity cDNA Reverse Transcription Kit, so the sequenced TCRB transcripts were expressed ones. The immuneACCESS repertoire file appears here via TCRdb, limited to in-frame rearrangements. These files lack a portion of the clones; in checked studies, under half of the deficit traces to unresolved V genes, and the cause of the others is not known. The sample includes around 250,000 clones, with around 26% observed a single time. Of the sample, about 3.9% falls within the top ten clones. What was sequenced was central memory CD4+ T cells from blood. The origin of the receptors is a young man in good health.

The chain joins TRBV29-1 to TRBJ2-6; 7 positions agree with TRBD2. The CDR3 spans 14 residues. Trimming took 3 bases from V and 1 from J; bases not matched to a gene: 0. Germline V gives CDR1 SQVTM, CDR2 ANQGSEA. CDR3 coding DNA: TGCAGCGTTGAGGGAGGGTCTGGGGCCAACGTCCTGACTTTC. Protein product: CSVEGGSGANVLTF. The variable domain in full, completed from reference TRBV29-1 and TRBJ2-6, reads SAVISQKPSRDICQRGTSLTIQCQVDSQVTMMFWYRQQPGQSLTLIATANQGSEATYESGFVIDKFPISRPNLTFSTLTVSNMSPEDSSIYLCSVEGGSGANVLTFGAGSRLTVL.

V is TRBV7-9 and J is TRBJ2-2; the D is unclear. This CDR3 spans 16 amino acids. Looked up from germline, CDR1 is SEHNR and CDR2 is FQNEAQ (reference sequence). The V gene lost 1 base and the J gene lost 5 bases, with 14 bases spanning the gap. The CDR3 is CASSLERGRTTGELFF. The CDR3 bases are TGTGCCAGCAGCTTAGAGAGAGGACGGACGACCGGGGAGCTGTTTTTT.

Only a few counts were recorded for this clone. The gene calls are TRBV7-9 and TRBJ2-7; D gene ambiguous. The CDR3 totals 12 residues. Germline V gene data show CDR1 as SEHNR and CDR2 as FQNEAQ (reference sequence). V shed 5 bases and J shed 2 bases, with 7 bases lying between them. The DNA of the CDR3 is TGTGCCAGCAGCGATCAGACCTACGAGCAGTACTTC. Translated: CASSDQTYEQYF. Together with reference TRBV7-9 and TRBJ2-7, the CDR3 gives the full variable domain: DTGVSQNPRHKITKRGQNVTFRCDPISEHNRLYWYRQTLGQGPEFLTYFQNEAQLEKSRLLSDRFSAERPKGSFSTLEIQRTEQGDSAMYLCASSDQTYEQYFGPGTRLTVT.

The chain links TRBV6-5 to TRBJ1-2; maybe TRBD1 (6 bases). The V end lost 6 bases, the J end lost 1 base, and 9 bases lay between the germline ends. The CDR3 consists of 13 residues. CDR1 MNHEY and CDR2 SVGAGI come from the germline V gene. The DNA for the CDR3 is TGTGCCAGCAGCTTAGGGGGTAACTATGGCTACACCTTC. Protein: CASSLGGNYGYTF.

The CDR3 nucleotides are TGCAGCGTTGACAGGGGGGTAGGGGAGACCCAGTACTTC. Amino acid sequence: CSVDRGVGETQYF. The J gene is TRBJ2-5, the V gene TRBV29-1; D perhaps matches TRBD1 (7 bases). Trimming pared 3 bases from V and 5 bases from J, leaving 13 bases between. The CDR3 extends over 13 amino acids. Germline V gene sequence: CDR1 SQVTM, CDR2 ANQGSEA. The full variable domain, its missing parts supplied by reference TRBV29-1 and TRBJ2-5, is SAVISQKPSRDICQRGTSLTIQCQVDSQVTMMFWYRQQPGQSLTLIATANQGSEATYESGFVIDKFPISRPNLTFSTLTVSNMSPEDSSIYLCSVDRGVGETQYFGPGTRLLVL.

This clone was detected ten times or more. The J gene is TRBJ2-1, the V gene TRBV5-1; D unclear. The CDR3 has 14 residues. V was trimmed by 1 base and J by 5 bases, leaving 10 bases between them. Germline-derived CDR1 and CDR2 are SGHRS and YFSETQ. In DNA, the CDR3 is TGCGCCAGCAGCTTGACAGAGGCCGACAATGAGCAGTTCTTC. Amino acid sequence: CASSLTEADNEQFF.

As DNA, the CDR3 is TGTGCCAGTAGTAGTTCCGAGACAGGGGTATACGAGCAGTACTTC. This codes for CASSSSETGVYEQYF. The chain links TRBV19 to TRBJ2-7, with 8 positions matching TRBD1. The CDR3 is made up of 15 amino acids. Per the germline V gene, CDR1 is LNHDA and CDR2 is SQIVND (reference sequence). Losses at the gene ends were 4 bases for V and 4 bases for J; bases not matched to a gene: 9.

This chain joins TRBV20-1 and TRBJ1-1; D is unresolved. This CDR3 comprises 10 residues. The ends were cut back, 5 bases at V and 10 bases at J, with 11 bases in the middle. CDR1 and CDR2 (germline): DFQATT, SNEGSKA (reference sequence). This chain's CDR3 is CSASDMAAFF. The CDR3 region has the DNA TGCAGTGCTTCCGACATGGCAGCTTTCTTT.

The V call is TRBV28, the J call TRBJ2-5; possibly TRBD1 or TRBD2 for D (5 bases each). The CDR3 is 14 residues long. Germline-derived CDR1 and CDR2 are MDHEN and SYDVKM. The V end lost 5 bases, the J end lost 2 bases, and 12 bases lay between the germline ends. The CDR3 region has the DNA TGTGCCAGCAGTCCACCGGGACGGCAAGAGACCCAGTACTTC. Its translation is CASSPPGRQETQYF.

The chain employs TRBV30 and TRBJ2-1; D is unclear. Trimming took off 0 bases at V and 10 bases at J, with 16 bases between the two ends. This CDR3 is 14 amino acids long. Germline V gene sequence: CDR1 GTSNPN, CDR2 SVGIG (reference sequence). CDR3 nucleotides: TGTGCCTGGAGTGTAATCCCCCCAATCGGGGAGCAGTTCTTC. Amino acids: CAWSVIPPIGEQFF.

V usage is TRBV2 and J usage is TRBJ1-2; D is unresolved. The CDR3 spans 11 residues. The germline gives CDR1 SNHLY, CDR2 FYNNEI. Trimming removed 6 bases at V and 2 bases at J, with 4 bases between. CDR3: CASSRNYGYTF. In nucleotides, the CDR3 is TGTGCCAGCAGCAGAAACTATGGCTACACCTTC.

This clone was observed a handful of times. CDR3 sequence: CASSLSNEQFF. Here the CDR3 DNA reads TGTGCCAGCAGCTTAAGCAATGAGCAGTTCTTC. V gene TRBV11-2 combines with J gene TRBJ2-1; no clear D. V lost 2 bases and J lost 6, with 2 bases in between. CDR3 length: 11 amino acids. Germline-derived CDR1 and CDR2 are SGHAT and FQNNGV.

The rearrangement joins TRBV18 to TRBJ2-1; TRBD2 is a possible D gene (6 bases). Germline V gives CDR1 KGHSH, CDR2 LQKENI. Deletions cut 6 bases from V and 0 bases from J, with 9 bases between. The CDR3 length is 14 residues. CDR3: CASSFGSSYNEQFF. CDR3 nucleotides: TGTGCCAGCTCTTTCGGGAGCTCCTACAATGAGCAGTTCTTC.

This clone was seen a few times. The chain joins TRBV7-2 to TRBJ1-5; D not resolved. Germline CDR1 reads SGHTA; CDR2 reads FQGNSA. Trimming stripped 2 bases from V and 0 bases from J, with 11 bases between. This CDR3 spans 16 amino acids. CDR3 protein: CASSLNTDYSNQPQHF. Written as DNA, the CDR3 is TGTGCCAGCAGCTTAAACACAGATTATAGCAATCAGCCCCAGCATTTT.

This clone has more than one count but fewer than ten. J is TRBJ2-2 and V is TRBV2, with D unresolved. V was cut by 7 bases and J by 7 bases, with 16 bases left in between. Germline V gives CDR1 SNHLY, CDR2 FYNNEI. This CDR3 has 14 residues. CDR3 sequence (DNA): TGTGCCAGCACTCCCTCCCTAGGCATCGGGGAGCTGTTTTTT. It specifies CASTPSLGIGELFF.

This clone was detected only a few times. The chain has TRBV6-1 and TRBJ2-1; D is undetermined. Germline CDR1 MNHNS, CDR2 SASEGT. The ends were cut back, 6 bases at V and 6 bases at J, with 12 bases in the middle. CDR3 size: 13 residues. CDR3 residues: CASSDFSVNEQFF. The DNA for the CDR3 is TGTGCCAGCAGCGATTTCTCGGTCAATGAGCAGTTCTTC.

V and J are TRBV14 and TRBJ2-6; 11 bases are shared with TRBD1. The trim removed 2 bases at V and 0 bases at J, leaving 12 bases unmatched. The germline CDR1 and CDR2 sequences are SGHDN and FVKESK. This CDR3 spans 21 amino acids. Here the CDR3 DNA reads TGTGCCAGCAGCCAATCTCGGACAGGGGGCGGTTGGAGCTCTGGGGCCAACGTCCTGACTTTC. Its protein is CASSQSRTGGGWSSGANVLTF.

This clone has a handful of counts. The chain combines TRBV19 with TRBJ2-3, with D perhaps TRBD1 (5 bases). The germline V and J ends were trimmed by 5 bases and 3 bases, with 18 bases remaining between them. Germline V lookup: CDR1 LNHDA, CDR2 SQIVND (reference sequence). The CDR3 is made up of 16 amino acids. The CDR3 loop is CASSGRRAGQTDTQYF. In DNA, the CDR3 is TGTGCCAGTAGTGGGCGAAGGGCAGGGCAAACAGATACGCAGTATTTT.

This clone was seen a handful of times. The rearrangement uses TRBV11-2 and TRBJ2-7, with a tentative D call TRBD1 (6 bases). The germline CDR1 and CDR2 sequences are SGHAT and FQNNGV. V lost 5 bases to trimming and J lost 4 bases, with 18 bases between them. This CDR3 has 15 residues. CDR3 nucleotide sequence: TGTGCCAGCAGCCGTACAGGGATCGGACCTTACGAGCAGTACTTC. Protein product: CASSRTGIGPYEQYF.

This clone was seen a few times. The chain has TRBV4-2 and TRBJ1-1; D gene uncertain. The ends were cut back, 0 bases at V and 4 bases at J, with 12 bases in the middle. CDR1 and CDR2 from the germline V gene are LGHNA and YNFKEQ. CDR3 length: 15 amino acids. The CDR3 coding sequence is TGTGCCAGCAGCCAAGAGTATTACATAGGCACTGAAGCTTTCTTT. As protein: CASSQEYYIGTEAFF.

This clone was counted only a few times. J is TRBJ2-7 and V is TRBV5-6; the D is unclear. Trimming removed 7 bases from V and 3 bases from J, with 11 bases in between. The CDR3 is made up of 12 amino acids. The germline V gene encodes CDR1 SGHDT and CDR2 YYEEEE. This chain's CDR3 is CASGLDNYEQYF. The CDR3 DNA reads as TGTGCCAGCGGATTGGATAACTACGAGCAGTACTTC.

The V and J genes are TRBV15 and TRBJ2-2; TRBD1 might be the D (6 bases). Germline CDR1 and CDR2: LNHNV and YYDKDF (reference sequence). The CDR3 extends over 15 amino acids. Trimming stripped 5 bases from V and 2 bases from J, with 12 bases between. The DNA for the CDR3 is TGTGCCACCAGCTCCGGGACAAAAAACACCGGGGAGCTGTTTTTT. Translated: CATSSGTKNTGELFF.

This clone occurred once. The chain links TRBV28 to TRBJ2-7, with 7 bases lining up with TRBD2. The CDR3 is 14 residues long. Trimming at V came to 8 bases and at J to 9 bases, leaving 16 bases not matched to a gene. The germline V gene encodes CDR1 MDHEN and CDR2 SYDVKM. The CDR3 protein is CASARGTQPLGQYF. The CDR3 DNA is TGTGCCAGCGCGCGGGGGACTCAACCTCTCGGGCAGTACTTC.

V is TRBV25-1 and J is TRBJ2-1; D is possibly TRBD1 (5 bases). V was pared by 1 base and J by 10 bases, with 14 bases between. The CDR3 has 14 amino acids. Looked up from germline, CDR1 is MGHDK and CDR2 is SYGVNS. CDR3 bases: TGTGCCAGCAGTGAATGGCCTGAACAGGCAGAGCAGTTCTTC. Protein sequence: CASSEWPEQAEQFF.

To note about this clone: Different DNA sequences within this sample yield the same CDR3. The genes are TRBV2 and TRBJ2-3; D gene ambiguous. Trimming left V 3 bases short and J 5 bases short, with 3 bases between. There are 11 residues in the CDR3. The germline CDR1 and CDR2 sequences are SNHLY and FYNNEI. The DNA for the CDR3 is TGTGCCAGCAGTGAGGAAGATACGCAGTATTTT. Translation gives CASSEEDTQYF.

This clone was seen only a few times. DNA for the CDR3: TGTGCCAGCAGCCCCGGGACAGGGGGAGGCAATGAGCAGTTCTTC. This encodes CASSPGTGGGNEQFF. This chain connects TRBV5-4 to TRBJ2-1; 11 bases align to TRBD1. The CDR3 runs to 15 residues. Germline V CDR1 and CDR2: SGHNT, YYREEE (reference sequence). V was pared by 4 bases and J by 6 bases, with 6 bases of the junction left unmatched.